These 5 T cell receptor beta chains came from one sample sequenced in a study of blood T cell repertoires in COVID-19. The assay was immunoSEQ multiplex PCR, and TCRdb's table has in-frame clones only and misses some. The repertoire has under 30,000 clones, around nine tenths of them found once; the top ten carry 15% to 20%. Source material: peripheral blood. The origin of the receptors is a human donor with acute or convalescent COVID-19. The donor label of this sample is uncertain.

The rearrangement links TRBV19 to TRBJ1-6, with TRBD1 as a possible D gene (5 bases). Germline values: CDR1 LNHDA, CDR2 SQIVND (reference sequence). The CDR3 loop spans 15 amino acids. Trimming pared 1 base from V and 6 bases from J, leaving 10 bases between. CDR3 nucleotide sequence: TGTGCCAGTAGTATAGCGAGACAGTCTAATTCACCCCTCCACTTT. It codes for CASSIARQSNSPLHF.

The CDR3 here is CASSKKAGTSGTDTQYF. CDR3 DNA: TGTGCCAGCAGCAAAAAAGCCGGGACTAGCGGCACAGATACGCAGTATTTT. J is TRBJ2-3 and V is TRBV7-6; 10 positions match TRBD2. V shed 5 bases, J shed 1 base, and the junction held 9 bases outside the gene matches. Looked up from germline, CDR1 is SGHVS and CDR2 is FNYEAQ. This CDR3 has 17 residues.

This rearrangement joins TRBV29-1 to TRBJ2-1; a weak D match, TRBD2 (6 bases). Germline CDR1 SQVTM, CDR2 ANQGSEA. This CDR3 contains 15 residues. Trimming took 0 bases from V and 6 from J, leaving 15 bases between them. The CDR3 coding sequence is TGCAGCGTTGAAGAGGGCAGGGAGGTCATCAATGAGCAGTTCTTC. It specifies CSVEEGREVINEQFF.

The gene calls are TRBV5-4 and TRBJ2-4; 7 bases align to TRBD2. The CDR3 spans 16 residues. CDR1 is SGHNT, CDR2 YYREEE, per germline (reference sequence). Losses at the gene ends were 0 bases for V and 5 bases for J; bases not matched to a gene: 8. DNA for the CDR3: TGTGCCAGCAGCTTGGAGCGGGGCGCGGGCGAAAACATTCAGTACTTC. Translating it yields CASSLERGAGENIQYF. Drawing the rest from reference TRBV5-4 and TRBJ2-4, the complete variable domain is ETGVTQSPTHLIKTRGQQVTLRCSSQSGHNTVSWYQQALGQGPQFIFQYYREEENGRGNFPPRFSGLQFPNYSSELNVNALELDDSALYLCASSLERGAGENIQYFGAGTRLSVL.

This CDR3 reads CASSWGQGAYEQYF. CDR3 DNA: TGTGCCAGCAGTTGGGGACAGGGGGCCTACGAGCAGTACTTC. The chain carries TRBV2 and TRBJ2-7; 11 bases are shared with TRBD1. J gave up 2 bases and V 5 bases, and 2 bases lay outside the gene matches. The germline V gene encodes CDR1 SNHLY and CDR2 FYNNEI. The CDR3 is made up of 14 amino acids.